Below, 29 T cell receptor beta chains from the same sample are listed, as sequenced in a study of blood T cells in healthy people across ages (dated by TCRdb to the mid-2010s). The library came from 5' RACE. The instrument was an Illumina HiSeq 2500. A second PCR of 7 to 11 cycles was performed with a sample-barcoded 5' primer and a J-beta primer mix. The public sequencing data were trimmed at Q25 with fastp and processed into clonotypes with MiXCR by TCRdb, which kept only in-frame beta chains. Each entry merges the rows of one CDR3 protein and shows their most common DNA and genes. The sample table shows 800,000 to 1,000,000 distinct CDR3 sequences, and roughly 50% are seen once. In total, the top ten clones hold 13% of the sample. The sequenced material came from blood. These receptors were taken from a man in his thirties or forties in good health.

The CDR3 here is CASSASGQGSAPYEQYF. The CDR3 DNA is TGTGCCAGCAGCGCCTCGGGACAGGGTTCGGCGCCCTACGAGCAGTACTTC. V and J are TRBV11-1 and TRBJ2-7; 9 bases are a match to TRBD1. V gave up 5 bases and J gave up 2 bases; unmatched junction bases: 13. Per the germline V gene, CDR1 is SGHAT and CDR2 is FQDESV (reference sequence). CDR3 length equals 17 residues.

The chain joins TRBV12-3 or TRBV12-4 to TRBJ2-5, with TRBD1 matching 8 bases. This CDR3 comprises 16 residues. The junction had 14 bases not matched to a gene; V was cut back by 6 bases and J by 5 bases. CDR3 loop: CASSSNDRGTEETQYF. Written as DNA, the CDR3 is TGTGCCAGCAGCTCAAACGACAGGGGAACAGAGGAGACCCAGTACTTC.

This chain connects TRBV7-9 to TRBJ2-1, with TRBD2 matching over 7 bases. The CDR3 sequence is 15 residues long. V trimming: 5 bases; J trimming: 12 bases; junction bases outside the gene matches: 16. Germline V gives CDR1 SEHNR, CDR2 FQNEAQ (reference sequence). CDR3 loop: CASSADGGGVSSQFF. The CDR3, as DNA: TGTGCCAGCAGCGCGGACGGGGGAGGGGTGTCATCGCAGTTCTTC.

This sequence joins TRBV3-1 and TRBJ1-5, with D tentatively TRBD1 (6 bases). CDR3 length: 18 amino acids. The V end lost 0 bases, the J end lost 0 bases, and 15 bases lay between the germline ends. Germline-derived CDR1 and CDR2 are LGHDT and YNNKEL (reference sequence). The CDR3 loop reads CASSQDSGGPYSNQPQHF. The DNA of the CDR3 is TGTGCCAGCAGCCAAGATTCGGGGGGGCCCTATAGCAATCAGCCCCAGCATTTT.

The V call is TRBV10-3, the J call TRBJ1-5, with D tentatively TRBD1 (5 bases). CDR3 length equals 14 residues. From germline, CDR1 is ENHRY and CDR2 SYGVKD. V lost 5 bases to trimming and J lost 6 bases, with 14 bases between them. The DNA of the CDR3 is TGTGCCATCAGTTACGGCAGGGAACGTCAGCCCCAGCATTTT. Its protein is CAISYGRERQPQHF.

The V and J genes are TRBV4-1 and TRBJ2-7; maybe TRBD1 (6 bases). Near its end, the DNA agrees better with TRBJ2-5, so the J call may be wrong. The CDR3 is 16 amino acids. The germline V gene encodes CDR1 MGHRA and CDR2 YSYEKL. The CDR3 region has the DNA TGCGCCAGCAGCCAGACGGGACAAGGGGTCGAAGAGACCCAGTACTTC. Protein sequence: CASSQTGQGVEETQYF.

In its sample, this clonotype was seen a few times. A much larger clone differs from this one at a single base, so this may be a read error. This chain uses TRBV5-1 with TRBJ1-2; D gene uncertain. Trimming pared 0 bases from V and 4 bases from J, leaving 4 bases between. The germline V gene has CDR1 SGHRS and CDR2 YFSETQ. The CDR3 runs to 12 residues. This chain's CDR3 is CASSLESYGYTF. For the CDR3, the DNA is TGCGCCAGCAGCTTGGAGAGCTATGGCTACACCTTC.

This clonotype has more than one count but fewer than ten. The chain recombines TRBV7-2 with TRBJ2-5; maybe TRBD1 (6 bases). Trimming shortened V by 7 bases and J by 7 bases, and 16 bases separated the two germline ends. Germline lookup yields CDR1 SGHTA and CDR2 FQGNSA. CDR3 length equals 13 residues. CDR3 bases: TGTGCCAGCACTTTACTTGCGACAGGGACCCAGTACTTC. Its protein is CASTLLATGTQYF.

V gene TRBV20-1 combines with J gene TRBJ2-1; 9 bases agree with TRBD2. The CDR3 is 13 amino acids. V trimming: 7 bases; J trimming: 7 bases; junction bases outside the gene matches: 8. CDR1 is DFQATT, CDR2 SNEGSKA, per germline (reference sequence). This chain's CDR3 is CSGSRGGLNEQFF. The CDR3 DNA is TGCAGTGGGTCGCGGGGGGGCTTAAATGAGCAGTTCTTC.

This clonotype showed up just a few times. CDR3 in amino acids: CASSQDVSNQPQHF. The CDR3 region has the DNA TGTGCCAGCAGCCAAGATGTCTCGAATCAGCCCCAGCATTTT. V is TRBV3-1 and J is TRBJ1-5, with D uncertain. The length of the CDR3 is 14 residues. The germline CDR1 and CDR2 sequences are LGHDT and YNNKEL (reference sequence). Trimming removed 0 bases from V and 4 bases from J, with 7 bases in between. The whole variable domain, filled in from reference TRBV3-1 and TRBJ1-5, reads DTAVSQTPKYLVTQMGNDKSIKCEQNLGHDTMYWYKQDSKKFLKIMFSYNNKELIINETVPNRFSPKSPDKAHLNLHINSLELGDSAVYFCASSQDVSNQPQHFGDGTRLSIL.

This chain links TRBV4-2 with TRBJ2-5, with 9 bases that match TRBD2. The CDR3 contains 15 residues. The V segment lost 3 bases and the J segment 4 bases; nucleotides outside the gene matches: 6. Germline CDR1 is LGHNA and CDR2 is YNFKEQ. CDR3 sequence: CASSQRGGQGETQYF. The DNA for the CDR3 is TGTGCCAGCAGCCAGCGGGGGGGGCAGGGAGAGACCCAGTACTTC.

For this clonotype: Relative to the germline gene, one junction end is altered; a read error may explain this. The chain joins TRBV6-4 to TRBJ1-5, with D hard to call. The CDR3 consists of 15 residues. Germline-derived CDR1 and CDR2 are MRHNA and SNTAGT. The CDR3 DNA reads TGTGCCAGCAGGACGGGGAGTGGCGAAGATCAGTCCCAGCATTTT. This codes for CASRTGSGEDQSQHF.

The sample holds a few counts of this clonotype. The J gene is TRBJ1-2, the V gene TRBV29-1; 12 bases line up with TRBD1. Unmatched junction bases numbered 7, after V lost 7 bases and J lost 7 bases. This CDR3 contains 13 residues. From germline, CDR1 is SQVTM and CDR2 ANQGSEA. Written as DNA, the CDR3 is TGCAGCGCCGGGACAGGGGGCGGATCTGGCTACACCTTC. The encoded protein is CSAGTGGGSGYTF.

V and J are TRBV29-1 and TRBJ1-2; D unresolved. Trimming took off 6 bases at V and 8 bases at J, with 19 bases between the two ends. The CDR3 sequence is 13 residues long. Germline V gives CDR1 SQVTM, CDR2 ANQGSEA. The CDR3 protein is CSVQKSSPGGYTF. The CDR3 DNA sequence: TGCAGCGTCCAGAAATCTAGCCCGGGCGGCTACACCTTC.

This clonotype showed up just once. One end of the junction is discordant with germline, which a read error may explain. This chain links TRBV3-1 with TRBJ2-3; D remains ambiguous. This CDR3 is built from 14 residues. Germline V CDR1 and CDR2: LGHDT, YNNKEL (reference sequence). CDR3: CVSSQDVAVDTQYF. The CDR3 DNA reads as TGTGTCAGCAGCCAAGATGTGGCGGTCGATACGCAGTATTTT.

The CDR3 loop reads CASSENRVTEQYF. The CDR3, as DNA: TGTGCCAGCAGCGAAAACAGGGTAACCGAGCAGTACTTC. This rearrangement joins TRBV9 to TRBJ2-4; D might be TRBD1 (6 bases). TRBJ2-7 explains the end of the DNA better; the J call may be wrong. Germline CDR1 and CDR2: SGDLS and YYNGEE. This CDR3 is built from 13 residues.

V usage is TRBV28 and J usage is TRBJ2-4; TRBD1 or TRBD2 may be the D gene (5 bases each). CDR1 and CDR2 (germline): MDHEN, SYDVKM. V lost 6 bases and J 0 bases, leaving 12 bases between the germline ends. The CDR3 contains 15 residues. The CDR3 bases are TGTGCCAGCAGCATGGGGGATCTAGCCAAAAACATTCAGTACTTC. It codes for CASSMGDLAKNIQYF.

The chain is built from TRBV3-1 and TRBJ1-2, with a tentative D call TRBD1 (5 bases). V lost 4 bases, J lost 4 bases, and 10 bases lay in between. The CDR3 consists of 13 residues. In germline, CDR1 is LGHDT, CDR2 YNNKEL (reference sequence). The CDR3 spells CASSLQGIYGYTF. The CDR3 DNA reads TGTGCCAGCAGCCTCCAGGGAATCTATGGCTACACCTTC.

The chain employs TRBV7-2 and TRBJ2-3; TRBD2 might be the D (6 bases). Germline loops: CDR1 SGHTA, CDR2 FQGNSA. The CDR3 contains 16 residues. The V end was cut by 5 bases, the J end by 2 bases, with 17 bases between. CDR3 in amino acids: CASSPGTFLNTDTQYF. In nucleotides, the CDR3 is TGTGCCAGCAGCCCTGGGACTTTCTTGAACACAGATACGCAGTATTTT.

This chain uses TRBV11-2 with TRBJ2-3, with 11 bases identical to TRBD2. The CDR3 sequence is 16 residues long. Per germline, CDR1 SGHAT and CDR2 FQNNGV. The V segment lost 5 bases and the J segment 2 bases; nucleotides outside the gene matches: 6. The CDR3: CASSKLAGALTDTQYF. Written as DNA, the CDR3 is TGTGCCAGCAGCAAACTAGCGGGGGCCCTCACAGATACGCAGTATTTT.

This chain joins TRBV7-2 and TRBJ1-2; 8 bases line up with TRBD1. Trimming at V came to 5 bases and at J to 4 bases, leaving 9 bases not matched to a gene. This CDR3 is 15 amino acids long. Germline V gives CDR1 SGHTA, CDR2 FQGNSA. The CDR3 nucleotides are TGTGCCAGCAGCACCGGACAGGGCCCGGGCTATGGCTACACCTTC. Its protein product is CASSTGQGPGYGYTF.

The rearrangement links TRBV4-2 to TRBJ2-3; D is unclear. The CDR3 sequence is 15 residues long. V was cut by 0 bases and J by 2 bases, with 9 bases left in between. Germline V CDR1 and CDR2: LGHNA, YNFKEQ. CDR3 protein: CASSQDGRSTDTQYF. For the CDR3, the DNA is TGTGCCAGCAGCCAAGACGGCAGATCCACAGATACGCAGTATTTT.

This clonotype has at least ten counts. The V and J genes are TRBV30 and TRBJ2-5; 8 nucleotides line up with TRBD1. The DNA end lines up better with TRBJ2-7; the J call may be wrong. Germline CDR1 and CDR2: GTSNPN and SVGIG (reference sequence). The CDR3 has 12 amino acids. The CDR3 here is CASWTGNDEQYF. Here the CDR3 DNA reads TGTGCCTCCTGGACAGGGAACGACGAGCAGTACTTC.

CDR3 in DNA: TGTGCCAGCCGGGTTCAGGGCTGGATAGGCTACACCTTC. This encodes CASRVQGWIGYTF. The chain combines TRBV6-5 with TRBJ1-2, with D possibly TRBD1 on 5 matching bases. From germline, CDR1 is MNHEY and CDR2 SVGAGI. With 8 bases removed from V and 8 bases from J, the gap between germline ends came to 18 bases. The CDR3 totals 13 residues.

This chain uses TRBV5-8 with TRBJ1-2; perhaps TRBD1 as D (5 bases). Deletions cut 4 bases from V and 8 bases from J, with 15 bases between. The CDR3 sequence is 13 residues long. Germline loops: CDR1 SGHTS, CDR2 YDEGEE. The CDR3 region has the DNA TGTGCCAGCAGCCCGCTCTCGACAGTAGGCTACACCTTC. Amino acids: CASSPLSTVGYTF.

This clonotype appeared many times. The V gene is TRBV9, the J gene TRBJ2-3, with 16 bases aligning to TRBD2. With V trimmed by 4 bases and J by 14 bases, 13 bases remained unmatched. The CDR3 contains 16 residues. Germline lookup yields CDR1 SGDLS and CDR2 YYNGEE. The CDR3 spells CASSPGLAGGGRYAYF. The CDR3 DNA is TGTGCCAGCAGCCCGGGACTAGCGGGAGGGGGGAGATACGCGTATTTT.

On this clonotype itself: A clone one base away is much larger, so this may be a read error. This chain links TRBV7-8 with TRBJ1-6; 7 bases line up with TRBD1. Trimming removed 6 bases from V and 1 base from J; junction bases left unmatched: 3. Germline V gene lookup returns CDR1 SGHVS and CDR2 FQNEAQ. The CDR3 spans 15 residues. The CDR3: CASSQGQSYNSPLHF. The CDR3 bases are TGTGCCAGCAGTCAGGGACAGTCCTATAATTCACCCCTCCACTTT.

As to this clonotype: One end of the junction does not line up with germline, which may come from a read error. The chain is built from TRBV12-3 or TRBV12-4 and TRBJ2-6, with 7 bases matching TRBD1. This CDR3 spans 15 amino acids. The CDR3 is CASSRDRAGANVLIF. CDR3 DNA sequence: TGTGCCAGCAGCCGAGACAGGGCTGGGGCCAACGTCCTGATTTTC.

This clonotype was observed a few times. This chain connects TRBV5-1 to TRBJ2-7, with D perhaps being TRBD1 or TRBD2 (6 bases each). The CDR3 covers 14 residues. V was cut by 4 bases and J by 3 bases, with 14 bases left in between. Per germline, CDR1 SGHRS and CDR2 YFSETQ. CDR3 residues: CASSRSGEDYEQYF. DNA for the CDR3: TGCGCCAGCAGCCGCTCAGGGGAGGACTACGAGCAGTACTTC.